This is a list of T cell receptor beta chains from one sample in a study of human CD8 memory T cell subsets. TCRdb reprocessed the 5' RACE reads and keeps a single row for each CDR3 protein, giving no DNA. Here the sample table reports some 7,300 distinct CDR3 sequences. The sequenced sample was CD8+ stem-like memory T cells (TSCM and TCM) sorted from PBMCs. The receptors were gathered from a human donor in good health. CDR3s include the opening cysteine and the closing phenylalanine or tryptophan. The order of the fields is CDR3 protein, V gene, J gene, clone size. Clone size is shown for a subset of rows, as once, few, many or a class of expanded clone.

CDR3aa: CASTTTVVLAEEETQYF
v_gene: TRBV5-6
j_gene: TRBJ2-5
abundance: medium-sized

CDR3aa: CASSYSVQDNYGYTF
v_gene: TRBV6-5
j_gene: TRBJ1-2
abundance: NA

CDR3aa: CASSTGQGAFF
v_gene: TRBV7-9
j_gene: TRBJ1-1
abundance: NA

CDR3aa: CASSLGAVRNTGELFF
v_gene: TRBV5-4
j_gene: TRBJ2-2
abundance: NA

CDR3aa: CASSTSGGLTEAFF
v_gene: TRBV27
j_gene: TRBJ1-1
abundance: NA

CDR3aa: CASSPRLASYEQYF
v_gene: TRBV27
j_gene: TRBJ2-7
abundance: NA

CDR3aa: CSVGESWGSPYEQYF
v_gene: TRBV29-1
j_gene: TRBJ2-7
abundance: NA

CDR3aa: CATSPDPGTGELFF
v_gene: TRBV15
j_gene: TRBJ2-2
abundance: NA

CDR3aa: CASSVRGEPEMAQYF
v_gene: TRBV28
j_gene: TRBJ2-5
abundance: NA

CDR3aa: CSVEGRGNGELFF
v_gene: TRBV29-1
j_gene: TRBJ2-2
abundance: NA

CDR3aa: CASSRGLSYEQYF
v_gene: TRBV4-1
j_gene: TRBJ2-7
abundance: NA

CDR3aa: CASSQLMRETQYF
v_gene: TRBV3-1
j_gene: TRBJ2-5
abundance: NA

CDR3aa: CASSQRTGANTGELFF
v_gene: TRBV7-2
j_gene: TRBJ2-2
abundance: NA

CDR3aa: CASRIRLGDTGELFF
v_gene: TRBV5-1
j_gene: TRBJ2-2
abundance: NA

CDR3aa: CASPGLAGDLRNEQFF
v_gene: TRBV7-8
j_gene: TRBJ2-1
abundance: NA

CDR3aa: CASSLAAFSYEQYF
v_gene: TRBV5-5
j_gene: TRBJ2-7
abundance: NA

CDR3aa: CASSQDWGANEQFF
v_gene: TRBV3-1
j_gene: TRBJ2-1
abundance: NA

CDR3aa: CAISESAGGPWETQYF
v_gene: TRBV10-3
j_gene: TRBJ2-5
abundance: medium-sized

CDR3aa: CSVETSGYEQYF
v_gene: TRBV29-1
j_gene: TRBJ2-7
abundance: NA

CDR3aa: CASTGLAGEEQYF
v_gene: TRBV4-2
j_gene: TRBJ2-7
abundance: medium-sized

CDR3aa: CASSVSGGELFF
v_gene: TRBV10-1
j_gene: TRBJ2-2
abundance: NA

CDR3aa: CSGEGLAGGLLHEQFF
v_gene: TRBV20-1
j_gene: TRBJ2-1
abundance: NA

CDR3aa: CASSMDSNQPQHF
v_gene: TRBV19
j_gene: TRBJ1-5
abundance: medium-sized

CDR3aa: CASSPYGGNTEAFF
v_gene: TRBV9
j_gene: TRBJ1-1
abundance: NA

CDR3aa: CASSLIVHEQYF
v_gene: TRBV7-8
j_gene: TRBJ2-7
abundance: NA

CDR3aa: CATSDWGGSSTQYF
v_gene: TRBV24-1
j_gene: TRBJ2-3
abundance: NA

CDR3aa: CSARDRVMNTEAFF
v_gene: TRBV20-1
j_gene: TRBJ1-1
abundance: medium-sized

CDR3aa: CASSQGEGSNYEQYF
v_gene: TRBV14
j_gene: TRBJ2-7
abundance: NA

CDR3aa: CASSVTGTDTQYF
v_gene: TRBV27
j_gene: TRBJ2-3
abundance: NA

CDR3aa: CASSQERGLAENEQFF
v_gene: TRBV3-1
j_gene: TRBJ2-1
abundance: NA

CDR3aa: CSVEDPSGAPSGMNEQFF
v_gene: TRBV29-1
j_gene: TRBJ2-1
abundance: NA

CDR3aa: CASRPGTSGIYEQYF
v_gene: TRBV7-9
j_gene: TRBJ2-7
abundance: NA

CDR3aa: CSVEDHTINEQFF
v_gene: TRBV29-1
j_gene: TRBJ2-1
abundance: medium-sized

CDR3aa: CATSIVGAGGDEQYF
v_gene: TRBV15
j_gene: TRBJ2-7
abundance: NA

CDR3aa: CASSLDIRLSYGYTF
v_gene: TRBV5-5
j_gene: TRBJ1-2
abundance: medium-sized

CDR3aa: CASRTPEGGFYEQYF
v_gene: TRBV27
j_gene: TRBJ2-7
abundance: NA

CDR3aa: CSVGSGQGAYEQYF
v_gene: TRBV29-1
j_gene: TRBJ2-7
abundance: NA

CDR3aa: CASSYLEGASYEQYF
v_gene: TRBV6-2/TRBV6-3
j_gene: TRBJ2-7
abundance: medium-sized

CDR3aa: CSVEGGRDKKVDEQFF
v_gene: TRBV29-1
j_gene: TRBJ2-1
abundance: medium-sized

CDR3aa: CASSFQAGTEAFF
v_gene: TRBV7-9
j_gene: TRBJ1-1
abundance: NA

CDR3aa: CASSSGLGLAGVSGANVLTF
v_gene: TRBV27
j_gene: TRBJ2-6
abundance: NA

CDR3aa: CASSREWTGQNTEAFF
v_gene: TRBV14
j_gene: TRBJ1-1
abundance: NA

CDR3aa: CSVQGVTSGSSEQYF
v_gene: TRBV29-1
j_gene: TRBJ2-7
abundance: NA

CDR3aa: CASSNEREPPDTQYF
v_gene: TRBV19
j_gene: TRBJ2-3
abundance: NA

CDR3aa: CASSPAMGEAFF
v_gene: TRBV6-6
j_gene: TRBJ1-1
abundance: medium-sized

CDR3aa: CATGVGGSYEQYF
v_gene: TRBV15
j_gene: TRBJ2-7
abundance: NA